This T cell receptor beta chain was obtained from a study of T cell clones after liver transplantation. This clone was seen more than once but under ten times. Its specificity is not known. Study results and limitations: Donor-reactive sequences fell more than third party-reactive ones, suggesting partial deletion.

Method: immunoSEQ multiplex PCR; TCRdb's copy keeps in-frame clones and lacks some. The sample yields some 80,000 clones, about 85% seen once. With 5 bases clipped from V and 1 base from J, the junction kept 7 bases outside the gene matches. The germline CDR1 and CDR2 sequences are SGHTA and FQGTGA. This CDR3 comprises 15 residues. The sequences come from CD4+ T cells from blood, collected around 50 months after liver transplant. The TCR comes from a human patient who received a liver transplant. The T cells may partly be graft donor cells. J is TRBJ1-1 and V is TRBV7-3; 7 bases are shared with TRBD1. CDR3 coding DNA: TGTGCCAGCAGCCCGACGACAGGGAGGAACACTGAAGCTTTCTTT. It translates to CASSPTTGRNTEAFF.